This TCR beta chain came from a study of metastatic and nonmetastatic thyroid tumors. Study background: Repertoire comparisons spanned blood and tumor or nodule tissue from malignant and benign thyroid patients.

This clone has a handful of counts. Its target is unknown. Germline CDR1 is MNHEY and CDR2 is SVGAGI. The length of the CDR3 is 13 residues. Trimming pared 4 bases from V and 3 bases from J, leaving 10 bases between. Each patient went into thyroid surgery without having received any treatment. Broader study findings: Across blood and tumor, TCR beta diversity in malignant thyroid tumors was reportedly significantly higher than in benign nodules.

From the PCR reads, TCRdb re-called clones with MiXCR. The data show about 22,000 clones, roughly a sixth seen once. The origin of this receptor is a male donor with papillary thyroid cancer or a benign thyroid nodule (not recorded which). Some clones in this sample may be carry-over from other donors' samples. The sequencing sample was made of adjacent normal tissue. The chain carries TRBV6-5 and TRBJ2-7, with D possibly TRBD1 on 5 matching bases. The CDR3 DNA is TGTGCCAGCAGTTTCTCGACAGACTACGAGCAGTACTTC. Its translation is CASSFSTDYEQYF.